A selection of T cell receptor beta chains follows, all from one sample in a study of immune evolution from preneoplasia to lung adenocarcinoma. The data were produced by immunoSEQ multiplex PCR, yet TCRdb's version contains in-frame clones alone and is incomplete. The sample contains about 8,200 clones, 75% to 85% of which appear only once. The material sequenced was FFPE adjacent normal lung tissue. All receptors come from a person aged 60-80 years with lung adenocarcinoma. Each CDR3 is given with its conserved first and last residue. D genes are given only for firm matches. Part of the rows lack a size; the others show once, few, many or a class for expanded clones.

v_call,j_call,d_call,clone_size,cdr3_nt,cdr3_aa
TRBV10-3,TRBJ2-2,TRBD2,NA,TGTGCCATCAGTGAGTCGAGACGCCTCCTAGCGGAACCGAACACCGGGGAGCTGTTTTTT,CAISESRRLLAEPNTGELFF
TRBV9,TRBJ2-7,NA,NA,TGTGCCAGCAGCGTAGAGGGCTTCGGGACCCCACCCTACGAGCAGTACTTC,CASSVEGFGTPPYEQYF
TRBV28,TRBJ2-3,NA,NA,TGTGCCAGCAGTTTAAGTCAGGTCGATACGCAGTATTTT,CASSLSQVDTQYF
TRBV6-5,TRBJ1-2,TRBD1,NA,TGTGCCAGCAGTTACTCCGGACAGGGCACCTATGGCTACACCTTC,CASSYSGQGTYGYTF
TRBV9,TRBJ2-6,NA,NA,TGTGCCAGCAGCGTAGAGGTGGCTGGGGCCAACGTCCTGACTTTC,CASSVEVAGANVLTF
TRBV27,TRBJ2-7,TRBD2,once,TGTGCCAGCAGCCCGTCCTTCCCGGTGTTCTCACTAGCGGCTTGGGTCGGCGAGCAGTACTTC,CASSPSFPVFSLAAWVGEQYF
TRBV5-4,TRBJ2-5,NA,NA,TGTGCCAGCAGCTTGGATTTCCAAGAGACCCAGTACTTC,CASSLDFQETQYF
TRBV7-9,TRBJ2-7,TRBD1,NA,TGTGCCAGCAGCTTCCCCGACAGGGGGCGCTCCTTC,CASSFPDRGRSF
TRBV28,TRBJ2-5,NA,NA,TGTGCCAGCAGAAAGGGTGGGGGAGAGACCCAGTACTTC,CASRKGGGETQYF
TRBV5-1,TRBJ2-2,NA,NA,TGCGCCAGCAGCTTAAATGAGTTCGGGATCACCGGGGAGCTGTTTTTT,CASSLNEFGITGELFF
TRBV2,TRBJ2-1,NA,NA,TGTGCCAGCAGTGGACAGGAACTCGCCTCTGAGCAGTTCTTC,CASSGQELASEQFF
TRBV7-9,TRBJ2-5,NA,NA,TGTGCCAGCAGCTTAGGGGCAGTGACAGAGACCCAGTACTTC,CASSLGAVTETQYF
TRBV5-1,TRBJ2-7,TRBD1,NA,TGCGCCAGCAGCTTAACCGGGACAGGGGTATACGAGCAGTACTTC,CASSLTGTGVYEQYF
TRBV6-1,TRBJ2-7,NA,NA,TGTGCCATTACACAGGGTATAGTCTCCGAGCAGTACTTC,CAITQGIVSEQYF
TRBV10-3,TRBJ2-3,TRBD1,NA,TGTGCCATCGGAAAGAGACAGGGGAACCCAGATACGCAGTATTTT,CAIGKRQGNPDTQYF
TRBV10-2,TRBJ2-7,NA,NA,TGCGCCAGCAGTACCACGGAGGGGGGCGAGCAGTACTTC,CASSTTEGGEQYF
TRBV11-2,TRBJ2-5,NA,NA,TGTGCCAGCAGCTTAGAACAGGGTAAACAAGAGACCCAGTACTTC,CASSLEQGKQETQYF
TRBV28,TRBJ2-7,TRBD2,NA,TGTGCCAGCAGTTCCCCGGGACTAGCTACCCACGAGCAGTACTTC,CASSSPGLATHEQYF
TRBV5-1,TRBJ1-1,NA,NA,TGCGCCAGCAGCTTGGCCCAGAACACTGAAGCTTTCTTT,CASSLAQNTEAFF
TRBV7-3,TRBJ2-2,TRBD2,NA,TGTGCCAGCAGCTTAAACCCAAGTGCGGGAGGATTTACCGGGGAGCTGTTTTTT,CASSLNPSAGGFTGELFF
TRBV28,TRBJ2-7,NA,NA,TGTGCCAGCAGTTTAAGCGGACAGAGACCCTACGAGCAGTACTTC,CASSLSGQRPYEQYF
TRBV19,TRBJ1-5,TRBD1,NA,TGTGCCAGTAGTATGGCAGGGGGAGGCCAGCCCCAGCATTTT,CASSMAGGGQPQHF
TRBV6-6,TRBJ1-5,NA,NA,TGTGCCAGCAGTTACTTAGCCAGGGCATGGGGGCAGCCCCAGCATTTT,CASSYLARAWGQPQHF
TRBV5-1,TRBJ2-7,NA,NA,TGCGCCAGCAGGGAGGGGGCATCCTACGAGCAGTACTTC,CASREGASYEQYF
TRBV27,TRBJ2-7,TRBD2,once,TGTGCCAGCAAAAGGGAGCGGGAGTTCGACGAGCAGTACTTC,CASKREREFDEQYF
TRBV5-1,TRBJ1-1,NA,NA,TGCGCCAGCAGCGGAGTGGGGTTGAACACTGAAGCTTTCTTT,CASSGVGLNTEAFF
TRBV10-1,TRBJ2-3,NA,NA,TGCGCCAGCAGCCTTGACCTTGGAGAAACGCAGTATTTT,CASSLDLGETQYF
TRBV4-1,TRBJ2-5,NA,NA,TGCGCCAGCAGCAACCCGCTCGGGGTTGAGACCCAGTACTTC,CASSNPLGVETQYF
TRBV4-2,TRBJ1-5,NA,NA,TGTGCCAGCAGCCAAGTTTCCAGCAGTAAGCCCCAGCATTTT,CASSQVSSSKPQHF
TRBV27,TRBJ1-4,NA,NA,TGTGCCAGCAGTCTACAGAAGAGGGATGAAAAACTGTTTTTT,CASSLQKRDEKLFF
TRBV29-1,TRBJ2-3,TRBD2,NA,TGCAGCGCAAGACTAGCGGGGGGGGATACGCAGTATTTT,CSARLAGGDTQYF
TRBV28,TRBJ2-5,NA,NA,TGTGCCAGCAGTTTAGTGGCCCAAGAGACCCAGTACTTC,CASSLVAQETQYF
TRBV4-1,TRBJ2-1,TRBD2,once,TGCGCCAGCAGCCACCCGGGACTAGCGGGAGTCAATGAGCAGTTCTTC,CASSHPGLAGVNEQFF
TRBV27,TRBJ2-5,TRBD2,NA,TGTGCCAGCAGTTTAGCGGGAGGGACCGCCCAAGAGACCCAGTACTTC,CASSLAGGTAQETQYF
TRBV11-2,TRBJ2-5,TRBD2,NA,TGTGCCAGCAGCCTAGCGGGAGACGAGACCCAGTACTTC,CASSLAGDETQYF
TRBV30,TRBJ1-1,NA,once,TGTGCCTGGAGTGAGCTGGGGACGGACACTGAAGCTTTCTTT,CAWSELGTDTEAFF
TRBV4-1,TRBJ2-3,TRBD1,NA,TGCGCCAGCAGCCAAGAGGTACGTGGGACAGGGAACACAGATACGCAGTATTTT,CASSQEVRGTGNTDTQYF
TRBV7-9,TRBJ2-7,NA,once,TGTGCCAGCACCCGACCCGGAGACTACGAGCAGTACTTC,CASTRPGDYEQYF
TRBV30,TRBJ2-5,NA,few,TGTGCCTGGAGCCAGGGGTACGAGACCCAGTACTTC,CAWSQGYETQYF
TRBV5-1,TRBJ2-1,NA,NA,TGCGCCAGCAGCTTCGACCACAAGCAGTTCTTC,CASSFDHKQFF
TRBV5-1,TRBJ1-4,NA,few,TGCGCCAGCAGCTGGGCCCCGGAGGATGCAACTAATGAAAAACTGTTTTTT,CASSWAPEDATNEKLFF
TRBV7-3,TRBJ1-1,TRBD1,NA,TGTGCCAGCAGCCGGACAGGAAGAGCTGAAGCTTTCTTT,CASSRTGRAEAFF
TRBV4-1,TRBJ1-3,TRBD1,NA,TGCGCCAGCAGCCAATGGGGACAGCACCGCTCTGGAAACACCATATATTTT,CASSQWGQHRSGNTIYF
TRBV7-8,TRBJ2-5,NA,NA,TGTGCCAGCAGCTTATTTGCCAGGGGAGAGACCCAGTACTTC,CASSLFARGETQYF
TRBV9,TRBJ2-7,TRBD1,NA,TGTGCCAGCAGCGTAGAGACCGACAGGGCAGACCACGAGCAGTACTTC,CASSVETDRADHEQYF
TRBV9,TRBJ2-1,TRBD2,NA,TGTGCCAGCAGCGTAGGACTAGCGATAACCTACAATGAGCAGTTCTTC,CASSVGLAITYNEQFF
TRBV5-1,TRBJ2-7,NA,few,TGCGCCAGCAGCTTCGATGGCAGAGGACCCTACGAGCAGTACTTC,CASSFDGRGPYEQYF
TRBV19,TRBJ2-1,NA,NA,TGTGCCAGTAATTTTTTTGGGGGTAGCTCCTACAATGAGCAGTTCTTC,CASNFFGGSSYNEQFF
TRBV29-1,TRBJ2-3,TRBD1,NA,TGCAGCGTAAAGGGACAGGGGGGAGATACGCAGTATTTT,CSVKGQGGDTQYF
TRBV30,TRBJ2-7,TRBD1,few,TGTGCCTCAAGGGCAGGGGGCACCGAGCAGTACTTC,CASRAGGTEQYF
TRBV5-1,TRBJ1-1,TRBD1,NA,TGCGCCAGCAGCTTTACAGGGGGCTCATCAGCTGAAGCTTTCTTT,CASSFTGGSSAEAFF
TRBV18,TRBJ1-2,TRBD1,NA,TGTGCCAGCTCATCATCGGCAGGGGGAGAACTATACGGCTACACCTTC,CASSSSAGGELYGYTF
TRBV11-2,TRBJ1-2,TRBD1,NA,TGTGCCAGCAGCTTAGGGCAGTCGGGACAGGGGTATTTCTATGGCTACACCTTC,CASSLGQSGQGYFYGYTF
TRBV5-1,TRBJ2-5,TRBD2,few,TGCGCCAGCAGCTTGGGCGGGGGGGACCAAGAGACCCAGTACTTC,CASSLGGGDQETQYF
TRBV25-1,TRBJ2-1,TRBD2,NA,TGTGCCAGCACGACTAGCGGGGCCCTCTATGAGCAGTTCTTC,CASTTSGALYEQFF
TRBV5-1,TRBJ1-3,NA,NA,TGCGCCAGCGCATTTTCGTCGCCCTCCCGCCTCCCTGGAAACACCATATATTTT,CASAFSSPSRLPGNTIYF
TRBV25-1,TRBJ1-1,NA,NA,TGTGCCAGCAGTGAATTGTCGGGGTACGCTGAAGCTTTCTTT,CASSELSGYAEAFF
TRBV5-1,TRBJ2-1,TRBD2,NA,TGCGCCAGCGGCTCCAGGACTAGCGGGAATGAGCAGTTCTTC,CASGSRTSGNEQFF
TRBV29-1,TRBJ2-7,TRBD2,NA,TGCAGCGTTAAACTGGCGGGAGGACCCACCTACGAGCAGTACTTC,CSVKLAGGPTYEQYF